Shown below are 12 T cell receptor beta chains from a single sample sequenced in a study of T cells in Graves' hyperthyroidism and ophthalmopathy. It was RNA transcripts that yielded the amplified TCR beta CDR3 regions. TCR CDR3 underwent first-round RT-PCR with the HTBI primer set. MiXCR, run by TCRdb on the multiplex PCR reads, gives a single entry per CDR3 protein. The sample lists some 510,000 distinct CDR3 sequences; roughly 46% were seen once. Input material: peripheral blood or thyroid tissue (not recorded which). Receptor source: a woman between 18 and 29 years old with Graves' hyperthyroidism.

J is TRBJ2-5 and V is TRBV6-6; D uncertain. V was cut by 1 base and J by 3 bases, with 6 bases left in between. The CDR3 has 13 amino acids. Germline assignment: CDR1 MNHNY and CDR2 SVGAGI (reference sequence). The CDR3 region is CASSYYEEETQYF. CDR3 DNA sequence: TGTGCCAGCAGTTACTACGAAGAAGAGACCCAGTACTTC.

This clonotype has just a few counts. This chain links TRBV7-9 with TRBJ2-5, with D perhaps matching TRBD1 (6 bases). CDR1 is SEHNR and CDR2 is FQNEAQ in the germline V gene (reference sequence). Deletions cut 5 bases from V and 3 bases from J, with 13 bases between. The CDR3 length is 14 residues. The CDR3 region is CASSQGQKEETQYF. Written as DNA, the CDR3 is TGTGCCAGCAGCCAAGGACAGAAGGAAGAGACCCAGTACTTC.

In its sample, this clonotype was seen many times. The chain joins TRBV7-9 to TRBJ1-2, with D unclear. Germline V gene data show CDR1 as SEHNR and CDR2 as FQNEAQ (reference sequence). This CDR3 contains 15 residues. Trimming cost V 1 base and J 2 bases, with 11 bases left between them. The CDR3 spells CASSLGPLPNYGYTF. In DNA form, the CDR3 reads TGTGCCAGCAGCTTAGGCCCCCTCCCCAACTATGGCTACACCTTC.

The rearrangement links TRBV7-9 to TRBJ2-7; no definite D call. CDR3 length: 15 amino acids. The germline CDR1 and CDR2 sequences are SEHNR and FQNEAQ (reference sequence). Trimming shortened V by 5 bases and J by 2 bases, and 16 bases separated the two germline ends. CDR3 sequence: CASSQDLTRAYEQYF. CDR3 in DNA: TGTGCCAGCAGCCAAGATTTAACCAGAGCCTACGAGCAGTACTTC.

This clonotype was recorded a few times. J is TRBJ2-7 and V is TRBV7-9; TRBD1 might be the D (6 bases). The CDR3 has 14 amino acids. V was pared by 6 bases and J by 2 bases, with 14 bases between. CDR1 is SEHNR, CDR2 FQNEAQ, per germline (reference sequence). The CDR3 DNA reads TGTGCCAGCAGTCCCCGGACAGCGCCCTACGAGCAGTACTTC. Translating gives CASSPRTAPYEQYF. The whole variable domain, filled in from reference TRBV7-9 and TRBJ2-7, reads DTGVSQNPRHKITKRGQNVTFRCDPISEHNRLYWYRQTLGQGPEFLTYFQNEAQLEKSRLLSDRFSAERPKGSFSTLEIQRTEQGDSAMYLCASSPRTAPYEQYFGPGTRLTVT.

The chain couples TRBV3-1 to TRBJ1-1; D not certain. This CDR3 has 13 amino acids. Trimming removed 5 bases from V and 0 bases from J, with 7 bases in between. Germline CDR1 reads LGHDT; CDR2 reads YNNKEL (reference sequence). This chain's CDR3 is CASSKRVNTEAFF. CDR3 DNA: TGTGCCAGCAGCAAGAGGGTGAACACTGAAGCTTTCTTT.

This clonotype was seen many times. This could be a read error, since a much larger clone is one nucleotide away. The chain is built from TRBV7-9 and TRBJ1-6; TRBD1 is a possible D gene (6 bases). Trimming removed 6 bases from V and 8 bases from J, with 8 bases in between. The CDR3 loop spans 12 amino acids. Germline loops: CDR1 SEHNR, CDR2 FQNEAQ (reference sequence). The CDR3 is CASRNRDSPLHF. In DNA form, the CDR3 reads TGTGCCAGCAGAAACAGGGATTCACCCCTCCACTTT.

This chain joins TRBV7-2 and TRBJ2-5, with D uncertain. This CDR3 has 14 residues. Germline V gene data show CDR1 as SGHTA and CDR2 as FQGNSA. V was trimmed by 3 bases and J by 5 bases, leaving 13 bases between them. CDR3 in DNA: TGTGCCAGCAGCTTGGGTCGCCCCGCGGAGACCCAGTACTTC. The encoded protein is CASSLGRPAETQYF. The complete variable domain, with remaining parts taken from reference TRBV7-2 and TRBJ2-5, reads GAGVSQSPSNKVTEKGKDVELRCDPISGHTALYWYRQSLGQGLEFLIYFQGNSAPDKSGLPSDRFSAERTGGSVSTLTIQRTQQEDSAVYLCASSLGRPAETQYFGPGTRLLVL.

This clonotype was recorded at least ten times. J is TRBJ1-5 and V is TRBV15; D perhaps matches TRBD1 (5 bases). Germline CDR1 is LNHNV and CDR2 is YYDKDF (reference sequence). The ends were cut back, 0 bases at V and 4 bases at J, with 13 bases in the middle. There are 16 residues in the CDR3. The DNA for the CDR3 is TGTGCCACCAGCAGAGAATACCACAGGTTGAATCAGCCCCAGCATTTT. Its protein product is CATSREYHRLNQPQHF.

The chain recombines TRBV19 with TRBJ1-3; D gene uncertain. CDR1 and CDR2 (germline): LNHDA, SQIVND (reference sequence). The CDR3 sequence is 15 residues long. Trimming stripped 5 bases from V and 0 bases from J, with 11 bases between. CDR3 amino acids: CASSRRESSGNTIYF. The CDR3 region has the DNA TGTGCCAGTAGTCGCCGAGAAAGCTCTGGAAACACCATATATTTT.

This chain links TRBV25-1 with TRBJ1-2, with no clear D. The germline V and J ends were trimmed by 8 bases and 4 bases, with 11 bases remaining between them. The CDR3 spans 12 residues. The germline V gene has CDR1 MGHDK and CDR2 SYGVNS. CDR3 DNA: TGTGCCAGCGTCTCGGGCGGCTATGGCTACACCTTC. Residues: CASVSGGYGYTF.

The V call is TRBV7-2, the J call TRBJ1-6; D is possibly TRBD1 (5 bases). The CDR3 is 14 amino acids. Germline loops: CDR1 SGHTA, CDR2 FQGNSA. The V end was cut by 5 bases, the J end by 5 bases, with 10 bases between. The CDR3 bases are TGTGCCAGCAGCAGGGGACCGAATAATTCACCCCTCCACTTT. Translation gives CASSRGPNNSPLHF. The whole variable domain, filled in from reference TRBV7-2 and TRBJ1-6, reads GAGVSQSPSNKVTEKGKDVELRCDPISGHTALYWYRQSLGQGLEFLIYFQGNSAPDKSGLPSDRFSAERTGGSVSTLTIQRTQQEDSAVYLCASSRGPNNSPLHFGNGTRLTVT.